This paragraph reports one T cell receptor (beta chain). Its antigen is undetermined. The data stem from a study of T cell repertoires in cytomegalovirus infection. The wider study: The public TCR beta signatures pointed to both CMV infection and matching HLA type. Study observations and caveats: HLA-C-restricted CMV-specific TCR beta clonotypes were dominant in the ex vivo response. Identification of carriers of CMV plus the relevant HLA was performed using cumulative public TCR beta family frequency.

V lost 2 bases, J lost 3 bases, and 3 bases stayed unmatched. The CDR3 has 16 residues. Germline assignment: CDR1 SGHDN and CDR2 FVKESK. TCRdb redid the calling of the reads with MiXCR, one entry per CDR3 protein. The table includes about 190,000 distinct CDR3 sequences, over 25% detected once. The rearrangement links TRBV14 to TRBJ2-3, with 12 nucleotides matching TRBD2. The sequence was collected from a human donor in good health (CMV status not recorded). Some clones in this sample may be carry-over from other donors' samples. Sequencing input: PBMCs. As DNA, the CDR3 is TGTGCCAGCAGCCAACTAGCGGGGGGGCTTACAGATACGCAGTATTTT. Translating gives CASSQLAGGLTDTQYF.